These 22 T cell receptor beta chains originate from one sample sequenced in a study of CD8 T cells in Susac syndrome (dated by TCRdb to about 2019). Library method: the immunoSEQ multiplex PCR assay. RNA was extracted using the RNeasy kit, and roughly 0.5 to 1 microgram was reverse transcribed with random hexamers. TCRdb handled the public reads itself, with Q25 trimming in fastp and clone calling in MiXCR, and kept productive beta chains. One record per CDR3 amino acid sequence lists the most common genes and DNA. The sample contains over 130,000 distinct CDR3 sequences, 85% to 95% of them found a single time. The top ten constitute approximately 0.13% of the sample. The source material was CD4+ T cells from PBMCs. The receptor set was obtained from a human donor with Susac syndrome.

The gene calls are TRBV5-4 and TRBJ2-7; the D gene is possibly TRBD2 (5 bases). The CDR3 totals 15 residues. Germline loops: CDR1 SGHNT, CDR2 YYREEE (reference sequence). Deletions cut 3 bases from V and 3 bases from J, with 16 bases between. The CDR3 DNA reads TGTGCCAGCAGCTCGGGGTCCCAGTGGAGCTACGAGCAGTACTTC. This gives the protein CASSSGSQWSYEQYF.

The CDR3 reads CASSWAIRSYNEQFF. Written as DNA, the CDR3 is TGTGCCAGCAGCTGGGCCATCCGCTCCTACAATGAGCAGTTCTTC. This rearrangement joins TRBV5-5 to TRBJ2-1; the D is unclear. The length of the CDR3 is 15 residues. With 3 bases removed from V and 0 bases from J, the gap between germline ends came to 10 bases. Looked up from germline, CDR1 is SGHKS and CDR2 is YYEKEE (reference sequence).

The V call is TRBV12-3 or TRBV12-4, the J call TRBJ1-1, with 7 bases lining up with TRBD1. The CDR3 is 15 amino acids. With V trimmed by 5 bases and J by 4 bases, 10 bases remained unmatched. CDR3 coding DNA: TGTGCCAGCAGTCTCCAACAGGGGAAGGGCACTGAAGCTTTCTTT. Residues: CASSLQQGKGTEAFF.

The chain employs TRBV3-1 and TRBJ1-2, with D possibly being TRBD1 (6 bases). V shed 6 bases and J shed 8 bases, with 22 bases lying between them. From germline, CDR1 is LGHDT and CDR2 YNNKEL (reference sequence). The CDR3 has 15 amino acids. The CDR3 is CASSRKRQELRGYTF. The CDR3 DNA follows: TGTGCCAGCAGTCGAAAGAGACAGGAATTGAGAGGCTACACCTTC.

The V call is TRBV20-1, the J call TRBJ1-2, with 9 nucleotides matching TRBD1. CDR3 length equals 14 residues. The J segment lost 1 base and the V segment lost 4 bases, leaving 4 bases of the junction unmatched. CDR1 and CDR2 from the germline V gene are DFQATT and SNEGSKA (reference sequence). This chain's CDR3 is CSAKQGAGNYGYTF. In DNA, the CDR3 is TGCAGTGCTAAACAGGGGGCGGGTAACTATGGCTACACCTTC.

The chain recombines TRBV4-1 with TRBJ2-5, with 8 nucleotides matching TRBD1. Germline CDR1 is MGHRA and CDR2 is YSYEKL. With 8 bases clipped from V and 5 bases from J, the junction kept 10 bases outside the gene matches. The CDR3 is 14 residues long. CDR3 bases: TGCGCCAGCTCTCGCGGGACAGGTTTGGAGACCCAGTACTTC. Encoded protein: CASSRGTGLETQYF.

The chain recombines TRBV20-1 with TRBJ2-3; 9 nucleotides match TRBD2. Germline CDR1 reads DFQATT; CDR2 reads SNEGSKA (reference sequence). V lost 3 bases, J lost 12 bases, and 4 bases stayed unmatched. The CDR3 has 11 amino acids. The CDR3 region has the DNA TGCAGTGCTAGCCGTAGCGGGGGACAGTATTTT. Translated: CSASRSGGQYF.

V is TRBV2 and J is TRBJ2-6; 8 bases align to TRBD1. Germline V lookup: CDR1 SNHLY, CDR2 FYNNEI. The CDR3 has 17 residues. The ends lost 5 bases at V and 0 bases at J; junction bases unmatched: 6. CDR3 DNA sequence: TGTGCCAGCAGTTTGACAGGGGTGGGCTCTGGGGCCAACGTCCTGACTTTC. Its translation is CASSLTGVGSGANVLTF.

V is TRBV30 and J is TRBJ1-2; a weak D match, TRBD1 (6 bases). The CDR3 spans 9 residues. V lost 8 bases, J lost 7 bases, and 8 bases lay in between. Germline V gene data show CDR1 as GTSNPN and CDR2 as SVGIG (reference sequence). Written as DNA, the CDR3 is TGTGCCCAAGGGGGTGGCTACACCTTC. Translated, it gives CAQGGGYTF.

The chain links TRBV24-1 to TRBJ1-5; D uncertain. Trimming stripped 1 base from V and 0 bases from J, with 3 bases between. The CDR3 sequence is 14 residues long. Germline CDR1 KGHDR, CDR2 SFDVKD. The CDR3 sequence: CATSDFSSNQPQHF. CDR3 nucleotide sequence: TGTGCCACCAGTGATTTCAGTAGCAATCAGCCCCAGCATTTT.

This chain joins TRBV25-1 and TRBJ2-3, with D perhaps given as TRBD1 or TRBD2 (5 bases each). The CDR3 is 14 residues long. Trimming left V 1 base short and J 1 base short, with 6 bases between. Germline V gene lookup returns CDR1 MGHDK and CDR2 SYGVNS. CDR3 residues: CASSELGGTDTQYF. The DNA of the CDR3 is TGTGCCAGCAGTGAATTGGGGGGCACAGATACGCAGTATTTT.

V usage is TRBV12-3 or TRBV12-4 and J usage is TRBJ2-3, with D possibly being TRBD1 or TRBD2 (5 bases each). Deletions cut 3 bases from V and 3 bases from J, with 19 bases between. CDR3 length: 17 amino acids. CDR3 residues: CASSFPGVGPRTDTQYF. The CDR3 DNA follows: TGTGCCAGCAGTTTCCCCGGGGTGGGGCCTCGGACAGATACGCAGTATTTT.

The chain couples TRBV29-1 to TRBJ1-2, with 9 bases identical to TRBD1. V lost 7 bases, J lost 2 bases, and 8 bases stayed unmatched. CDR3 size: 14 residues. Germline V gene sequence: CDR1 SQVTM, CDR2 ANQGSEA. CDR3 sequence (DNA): TGCAGCGCTACAATCACAGGGGGCAACTATGGCTACACCTTC. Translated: CSATITGGNYGYTF.

CDR3 sequence reads: CASSESVVFLAKNIQYF. The CDR3 DNA reads as TGTGCCAGCAGTGAATCCGTCGTCTTCCTAGCCAAAAACATTCAGTACTTC. The rearrangement links TRBV2 to TRBJ2-4; D is unclear. Germline V lookup: CDR1 SNHLY, CDR2 FYNNEI. CDR3 length: 17 residues. V shed 2 bases and J shed 0 bases, with 14 bases lying between them.

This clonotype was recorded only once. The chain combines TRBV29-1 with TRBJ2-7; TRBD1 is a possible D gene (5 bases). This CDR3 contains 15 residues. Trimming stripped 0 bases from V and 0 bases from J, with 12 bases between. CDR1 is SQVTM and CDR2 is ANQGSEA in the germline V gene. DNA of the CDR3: TGCAGCGTTGAAGATCGGCAGGGATTCTCCTACGAGCAGTACTTC. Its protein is CSVEDRQGFSYEQYF.

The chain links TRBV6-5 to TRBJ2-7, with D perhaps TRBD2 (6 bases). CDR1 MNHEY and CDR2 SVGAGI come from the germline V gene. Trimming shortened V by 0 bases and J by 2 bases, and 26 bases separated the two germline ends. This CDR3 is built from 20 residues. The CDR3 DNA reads TGTGCCAGCAGTTACTCGTGGCAACGAGGAGGGGCGGGACGACCCTACGAGCAGTACTTC. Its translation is CASSYSWQRGGAGRPYEQYF.

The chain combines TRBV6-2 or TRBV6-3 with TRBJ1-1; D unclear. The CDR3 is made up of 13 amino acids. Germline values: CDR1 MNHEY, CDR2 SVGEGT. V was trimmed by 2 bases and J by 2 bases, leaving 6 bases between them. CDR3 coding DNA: TGTGCCAGCAGTTACGAGATAAACACTGAAGCTTTCTTT. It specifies CASSYEINTEAFF.

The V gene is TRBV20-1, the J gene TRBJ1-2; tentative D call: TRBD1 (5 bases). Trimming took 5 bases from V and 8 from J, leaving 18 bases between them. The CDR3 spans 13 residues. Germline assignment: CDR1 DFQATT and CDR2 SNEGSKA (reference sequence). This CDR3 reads CSALKDITGGYTF. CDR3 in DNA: TGCAGTGCTCTGAAGGACATAACTGGAGGCTACACCTTC.

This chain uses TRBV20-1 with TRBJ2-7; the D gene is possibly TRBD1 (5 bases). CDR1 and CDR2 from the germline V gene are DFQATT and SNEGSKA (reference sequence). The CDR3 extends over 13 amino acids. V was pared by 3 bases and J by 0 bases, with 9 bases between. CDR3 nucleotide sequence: TGCAGTGCTAGGTACAGGACCTCCTACGAGCAGTACTTC. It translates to CSARYRTSYEQYF.

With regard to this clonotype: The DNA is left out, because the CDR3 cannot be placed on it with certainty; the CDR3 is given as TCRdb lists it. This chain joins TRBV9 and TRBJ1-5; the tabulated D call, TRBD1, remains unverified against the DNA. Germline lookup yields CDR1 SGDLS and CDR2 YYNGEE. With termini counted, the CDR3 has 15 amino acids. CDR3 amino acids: CASSVGQGSNQPQHF.

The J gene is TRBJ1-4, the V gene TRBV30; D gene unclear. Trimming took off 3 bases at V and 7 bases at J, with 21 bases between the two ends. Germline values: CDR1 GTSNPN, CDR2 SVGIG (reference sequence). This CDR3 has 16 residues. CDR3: CAWRNGLLRMGEKLFF. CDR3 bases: TGTGCCTGGAGAAACGGGTTACTCCGGATGGGTGAAAAACTGTTTTTT.

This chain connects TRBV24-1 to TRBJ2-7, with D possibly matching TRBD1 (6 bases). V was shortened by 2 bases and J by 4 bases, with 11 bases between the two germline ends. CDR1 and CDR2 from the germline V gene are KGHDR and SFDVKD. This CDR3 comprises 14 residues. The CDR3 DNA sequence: TGTGCCACCAGTGATTCTTCGAGGGGGTACGAGCAGTACTTC. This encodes CATSDSSRGYEQYF.